The clone carrying this T cell receptor (beta chain) was seen a few times. Original analysis: Reference gene primer amplification yielded estimated nucleated cell counts. Sequencing used immunoSEQ multiplex PCR; TCRdb keeps in-frame clones, though not all of them. The V and J calls and clone size come from that table; D and trimming were worked out from the DNA. The sample holds about 41,000 clones, approximately 82% seen once. The record originates from a study of blood T cell repertoires in COVID-19. Study at large: Donors in the United States, Italy and Spain gave samples during acute or convalescent COVID-19. Sample material is recorded as cDNA or gDNA derived from T cells, B-cell-depleted T cells, or PBMCs.

After removal of 10 bases from V and 5 bases from J, the junction contained 12 bases not matched to a gene. This CDR3 region has 15 residues. CDR1 and CDR2 (germline): ENHRY, SYGVKD. The receptor comes from a woman of 80 years or more with acute or convalescent COVID-19. The specimen was peripheral blood. This sequence joins TRBV10-3 and TRBJ2-1; 9 positions agree with TRBD2. Here the CDR3 DNA reads TGTGCCACCAACCTGGTCGCGGGGGGGGACAATGAGCAGTTCTTC. Translation: CATNLVAGGDNEQFF.